Listed below are T cell receptor beta chains from one sample, sequenced in a study of blood T cell repertoires in COVID-19. The table came from immunoSEQ multiplex PCR; TCRdb's copy has only in-frame clones and leaves some out. The table shows 150,000 or so clones, with around 90% occurring only once. Sequenced sample: peripheral blood. All receptors come from a man between 60 and 75 years old with active or convalescent COVID-19. The CDR3 runs from the conserved cysteine through the conserved F or W. Fields, in order: D gene, V gene, J gene, clone size, CDR3 DNA, CDR3 protein. D genes are given only for firm matches. The listing skips clone size in some rows; elsewhere it reads once, few, many or a size class.

D: NA; V: TRBV2; J: TRBJ1-2; size: NA; DNA: TGTGCCAGCAGTGCCGGGGGTGGTGGCTACACCTTC; CDR3: CASSAGGGGYTF
D: NA; V: TRBV2; J: TRBJ1-5; size: NA; DNA: TGTGCCAGCAGTGAATCGACAGTGTATCAGCCCCAGCATTTT; CDR3: CASSESTVYQPQHF
D: NA; V: TRBV12-3/TRBV12-4; J: TRBJ1-2; size: NA; DNA: TGTGCCATCCTGAACGAGGGTGGCTACACCTTC; CDR3: CAILNEGGYTF
D: NA; V: TRBV6-5; J: TRBJ1-6; size: NA; DNA: TGTGCCAGCCTAACGGGGGATTTTTCACCCCTCCACTTT; CDR3: CASLTGDFSPLHF
D: TRBD1; V: TRBV5-4; J: TRBJ1-2; size: NA; DNA: TGTGCCAGCAGATTTGTCGGGACAGGGGCCTCCCCGAGGGACTATGGCTACACCTTC; CDR3: CASRFVGTGASPRDYGYTF
D: TRBD1; V: TRBV6-6; J: TRBJ1-4; size: NA; DNA: TGTGCCAGCAGTTCCCCAGACAGGGGTGATGAAAAACTGTTTTTT; CDR3: CASSSPDRGDEKLFF
D: NA; V: TRBV18; J: TRBJ2-2; size: once; DNA: TGTGCCAGCTCACCAACTCGGGACACCGGGGAGCTGTTTTTT; CDR3: CASSPTRDTGELFF
D: TRBD1; V: TRBV18; J: TRBJ2-3; size: NA; DNA: TGTGCCAGCTCACCTCGCGGGACAGGGGGCGCAGATACGCAGTATTTT; CDR3: CASSPRGTGGADTQYF
D: NA; V: TRBV19; J: TRBJ1-5; size: NA; DNA: TGTGCCAGTAGCCCTTACAGGGCCGACAATCAGCCCCAGCATTTT; CDR3: CASSPYRADNQPQHF
D: TRBD2; V: TRBV7-8; J: TRBJ2-7; size: few; DNA: TGTGCCAGCAGCCCGGGGGGACCTTACGAGCAGTACTTC; CDR3: CASSPGGPYEQYF
D: NA; V: TRBV10-1; J: TRBJ2-7; size: NA; DNA: TGCGCCAGCAGTGAGTCGGGGGCGGACCACTACGAGCAGTACTTC; CDR3: CASSESGADHYEQYF
D: NA; V: TRBV27; J: TRBJ1-2; size: once; DNA: TGTGCCAGCAGTTTATCGGGGCCAACAGGGTCGGGCGGCTACACCTTC; CDR3: CASSLSGPTGSGGYTF
D: TRBD1; V: TRBV29-1; J: TRBJ1-2; size: NA; DNA: TGCAGCGTTGCGGGGACAGGGGGCAACTATGGCTACACCTTC; CDR3: CSVAGTGGNYGYTF
D: NA; V: TRBV2; J: TRBJ1-2; size: NA; DNA: TGTGCCAGCAGTGAGGGGCAGGATTATGGCTACACCTTC; CDR3: CASSEGQDYGYTF
D: NA; V: TRBV29-1; J: TRBJ1-4; size: NA; DNA: TGCAGCGTTGAAACCATGAGTGGTGAAAAACTGTTTTTT; CDR3: CSVETMSGEKLFF
D: NA; V: TRBV19; J: TRBJ1-6; size: NA; DNA: TGTGCCAGTAGTATAGGACTGTACAATTCACCCCTCCACTTT; CDR3: CASSIGLYNSPLHF
D: NA; V: TRBV4-1; J: TRBJ1-3; size: once; DNA: TGCGCCAGCAGCCAAGGTCCTTTTGGCGGTGGAAACACCATATATTTT; CDR3: CASSQGPFGGGNTIYF
D: NA; V: TRBV2; J: TRBJ2-5; size: NA; DNA: TGTGCCTCGACCGTAGCCCCAGAGACCCAGTACTTC; CDR3: CASTVAPETQYF
D: NA; V: TRBV7-2; J: TRBJ2-3; size: NA; DNA: TGTGCCAGCAGCTTAGCTTCCGGTGTGAGACTCACAGATACGCAGTATTTT; CDR3: CASSLASGVRLTDTQYF
D: TRBD1; V: TRBV5-1; J: TRBJ2-3; size: NA; DNA: TGCGCCAGCAGCTTGGGGTCGGGACAGTACACAGATACGCAGTATTTT; CDR3: CASSLGSGQYTDTQYF
D: TRBD1; V: TRBV10-2; J: TRBJ1-2; size: NA; DNA: TGCGCCAGCAGTGCGACAGGGGCAGGCGGCTACACCTTC; CDR3: CASSATGAGGYTF
D: NA; V: TRBV19; J: TRBJ1-5; size: NA; DNA: TGTGCCAGTAGTATAGGCGGCCCCAATCAGCCCCAGCATTTT; CDR3: CASSIGGPNQPQHF
D: NA; V: TRBV6-4; J: TRBJ1-1; size: NA; DNA: TGTGCCAGCAGTGATGCCCCTAGTCGGCCGGGCACTGAAGCTTTCTTT; CDR3: CASSDAPSRPGTEAFF
D: TRBD1; V: TRBV10-1; J: TRBJ1-1; size: NA; DNA: TGCGCCAGCAGACAAAGCGGAATGACAGGGGGTGCCAGTGAAGCTTTCTTT; CDR3: CASRQSGMTGGASEAFF